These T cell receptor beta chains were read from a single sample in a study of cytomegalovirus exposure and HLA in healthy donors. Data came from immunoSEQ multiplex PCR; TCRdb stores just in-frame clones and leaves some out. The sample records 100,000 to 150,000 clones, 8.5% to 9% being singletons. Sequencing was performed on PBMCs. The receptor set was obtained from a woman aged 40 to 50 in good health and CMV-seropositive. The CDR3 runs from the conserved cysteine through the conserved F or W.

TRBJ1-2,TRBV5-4,CASLKVGGANPPIF
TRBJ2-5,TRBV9,CASSVGGGGETQYF
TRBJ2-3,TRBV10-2,CASRRGQFSTDTQYF
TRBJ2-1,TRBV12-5,CASGLYQGNEQFF
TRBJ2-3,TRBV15,CATSLTGHTDTQYF
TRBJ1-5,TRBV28,CASTETGGVKPQHF
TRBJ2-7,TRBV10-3,CAITPAGGINEQYF
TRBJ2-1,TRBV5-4,CASSLPIAGGFDEQFF
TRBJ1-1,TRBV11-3,CASSEGAGAEAFF
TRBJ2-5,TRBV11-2,CASSLAQWETQYF
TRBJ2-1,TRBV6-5,CDSTPQGPNEQFF
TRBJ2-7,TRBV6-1,CASSKGDTFPLNLVYF
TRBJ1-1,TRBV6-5,CASSYTGTGEAEAFF
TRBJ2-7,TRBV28,CASSPTGTAISYEQYF
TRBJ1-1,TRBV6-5,CASNHRGRNTEAFF
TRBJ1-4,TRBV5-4,CASSLEQGNEKLFF
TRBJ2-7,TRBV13,CASSWRFRSSYEQYF
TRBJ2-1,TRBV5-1,CASSLRFLLAGGDSYNEQFF
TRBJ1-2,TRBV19,CASSNIDGYTF
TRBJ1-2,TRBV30,CAWSSGGGYTF
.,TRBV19,CASSIAGGSSYEQYF
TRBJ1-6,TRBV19,CASTSGTGEYNSPLHF
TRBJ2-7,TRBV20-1,CSAKDSYEQYF
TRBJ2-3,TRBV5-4,CASSLAGGEDTQYF
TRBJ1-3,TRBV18,CASWGQVDSGNTIYF
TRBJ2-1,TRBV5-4,CASSLAVHYSYNEQFF
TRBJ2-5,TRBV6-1,CASSPGFQETQYF
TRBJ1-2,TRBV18,CASSPSTGGNDGYTF
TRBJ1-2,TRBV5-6,CASSLVGVGNYGYTF
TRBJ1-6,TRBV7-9,CASSPGQLNSPLHF
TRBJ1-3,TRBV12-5,CASSAGGGGNTIYF
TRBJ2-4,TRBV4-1,CASSQTRDGDIQYF
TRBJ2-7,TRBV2,CASSDQTGDEQYF
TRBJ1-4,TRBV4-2,CASRSTGEEKLFF
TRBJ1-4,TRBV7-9,CASSQNRRGGVNEKLFF
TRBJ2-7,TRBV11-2,CASSSLGDTSSYEQYF
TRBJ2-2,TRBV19,CASNLGENTGELFF
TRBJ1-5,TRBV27,CASRRTGNSNQPQHF
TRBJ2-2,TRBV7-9,CASRGTGKDTGELFF
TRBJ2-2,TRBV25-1,CASRPPGQGDTGELFF
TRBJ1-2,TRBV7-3,CASSLNRGGGYTF
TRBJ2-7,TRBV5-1,CASSQAYEQYF
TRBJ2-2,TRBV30,CAWSVGGGAAGELFF
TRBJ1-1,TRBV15,CATSRRDRGRSAFF
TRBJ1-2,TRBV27,CASRQGNGYTF
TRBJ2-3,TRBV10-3,CAISPAPTGTQYF
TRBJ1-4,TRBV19,CASSTRQGSAEKLFF
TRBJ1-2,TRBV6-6,CASSYADIDYGYTF
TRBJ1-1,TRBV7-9,CASSFRESTEAFF
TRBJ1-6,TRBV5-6,CASSLAGGTGFNSPLHF
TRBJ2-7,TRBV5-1,CASSFSASLISYEQYF
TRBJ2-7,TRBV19,CASSTPGEAEYF
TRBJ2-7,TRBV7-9,CASSSQGYEQYF
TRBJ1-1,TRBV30,CAWRGFTGPEAFF
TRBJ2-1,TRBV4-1,CASSQGGLSYNEQFF
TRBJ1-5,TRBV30,CAWSVRGDRVYQPQHF
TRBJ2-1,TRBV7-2,CASSFEASSYNEQFF
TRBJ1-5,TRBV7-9,CASSFTGFNQPQHF
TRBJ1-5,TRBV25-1,CATLRPEGNQPQHF
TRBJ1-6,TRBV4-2,CASSQDRSEAVSYNSPLHF